This T cell receptor (beta chain) was found in a study of shared clonotypes between healthy human individuals. The overall study: The composition of the donors was a couple of women and a few men aged 18 to 49. Each donor's CD8 memory used one plate, CD8 naive two, each CD4 subset three.

Germline V gene sequence: CDR1 SGHAT, CDR2 FQNNGV. V trimming: 5 bases; J trimming: 4 bases; junction bases outside the gene matches: 16. There are 17 residues in the CDR3. Genomic DNA of every subset was divided equally among multiple immunoSEQ plates. TCRdb's copy holds only in-frame clones and misses some; the assay was immunoSEQ multiplex PCR. The sample includes over 1.5 million clones, about 98% of them seen just once. Worth noting for this clone: Its specificity is unknown.

Points from the study as a whole: Clonotypes shared by all four donors outscored non-shared clonotypes in generation probability.

This clonotype originated in a man in his thirties or forties in good health. The chain carries TRBV11-2 and TRBJ1-2; 7 bases line up with TRBD1. What was sequenced was naive CD4+ T cells sorted from blood. This sample's subset: CD45RA+ positively selected. This chain's CDR3 is CASSPHRGRLLIYGYTF. CDR3 sequence (DNA): TGTGCCAGCAGCCCCCATAGGGGGCGCCTGCTTATCTATGGCTACACCTTC. Full variable domain (remainder filled in from reference TRBV11-2 and TRBJ1-2): EAGVAQSPRYKIIEKRQSVAFWCNPISGHATLYWYQQILGQGPKLLIQFQNNGVVDDSQLPKDRFSAERLKGVDSTLKIQPAKLEDSAVYLCASSPHRGRLLIYGYTFGSGTRLTVV.